This note documents a single TCR beta chain sequence. This entry belongs to a study of blood T cell repertoires in COVID-19. Study details: Italy, Spain and the United States were the sources of the convalescent and acute COVID-19 samples. Nucleic acid was either cDNA or gDNA, and it came from T cells, B-cell-depleted T cells, or PBMCs.

Authors' analysis steps: Amplification of reference gene primers was used by the study to estimate nucleated cell counts. Clones were read by immunoSEQ multiplex PCR, and TCRdb kept only the in-frame ones, dropping some. That table is the source of V, J and clone size, and D and trimming were worked out from the DNA. The table includes some 110,000 clones, roughly 82% detected once. Sequencing was performed on peripheral blood. The receptor was isolated from a human donor in a cohort sampled during active COVID-19.

In DNA form, the CDR3 reads TGTGCCAGCAGTTTATCTCGCGAGCAGTACTTC. The encoded protein is CASSLSREQYF. The chain links TRBV28 to TRBJ2-7; unclear D gene. Germline-derived CDR1 and CDR2 are MDHEN and SYDVKM. The ends were cut back, 1 base at V and 6 bases at J, with 4 bases in the middle. The CDR3 has 11 amino acids.